This T cell receptor beta chain stems from a study of T cell responses to AZD1222 COVID-19 vaccine. On this clone: Its antigen is as yet unknown. Within the sample, other DNA sequences also encode this same CDR3.

Study results and limitations: Repertoires were sampled only after the peak T cell response. Most donors were white British and more were female, and clonal diversity was possibly underestimated. Nearly half of spike-specific TCRs reportedly target unmutated variant regions.

CDR1 and CDR2 (germline): SGHDT, YYEEEE. Deletions cut 4 bases from V and 0 bases from J, with 11 bases between. The CDR3 spans 15 residues. TCRdb keeps only in-frame clones here, not all; method: immunoSEQ multiplex PCR. The sample yields about 120,000 clones, about 90% seen once. The source is an adult in good health. The source was peripheral blood, collected on day 0 of AZD1222 vaccination. The genes are TRBV5-6 and TRBJ1-5; a weak D match, TRBD1 (6 bases). The CDR3 nucleotides are TGTGCCAGCAGCACGAGGGGGTTTAGCAATCAGCCCCAGCATTTT. Residues: CASSTRGFSNQPQHF.